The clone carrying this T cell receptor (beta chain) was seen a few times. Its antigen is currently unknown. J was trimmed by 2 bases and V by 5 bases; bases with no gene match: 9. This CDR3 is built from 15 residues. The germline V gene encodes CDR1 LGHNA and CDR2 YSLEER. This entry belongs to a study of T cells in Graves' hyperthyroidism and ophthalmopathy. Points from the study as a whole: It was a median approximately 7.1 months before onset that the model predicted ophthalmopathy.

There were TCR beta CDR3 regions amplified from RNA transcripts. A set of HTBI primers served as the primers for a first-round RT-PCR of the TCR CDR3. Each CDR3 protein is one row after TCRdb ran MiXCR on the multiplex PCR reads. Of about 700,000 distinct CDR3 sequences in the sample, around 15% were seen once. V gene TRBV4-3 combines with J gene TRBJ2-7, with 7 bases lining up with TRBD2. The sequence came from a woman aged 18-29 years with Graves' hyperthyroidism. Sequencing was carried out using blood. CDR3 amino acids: CASSMVREPTYEQYF. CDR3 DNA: TGCGCCAGCAGCATGGTGCGGGAGCCAACCTACGAGCAGTACTTC.